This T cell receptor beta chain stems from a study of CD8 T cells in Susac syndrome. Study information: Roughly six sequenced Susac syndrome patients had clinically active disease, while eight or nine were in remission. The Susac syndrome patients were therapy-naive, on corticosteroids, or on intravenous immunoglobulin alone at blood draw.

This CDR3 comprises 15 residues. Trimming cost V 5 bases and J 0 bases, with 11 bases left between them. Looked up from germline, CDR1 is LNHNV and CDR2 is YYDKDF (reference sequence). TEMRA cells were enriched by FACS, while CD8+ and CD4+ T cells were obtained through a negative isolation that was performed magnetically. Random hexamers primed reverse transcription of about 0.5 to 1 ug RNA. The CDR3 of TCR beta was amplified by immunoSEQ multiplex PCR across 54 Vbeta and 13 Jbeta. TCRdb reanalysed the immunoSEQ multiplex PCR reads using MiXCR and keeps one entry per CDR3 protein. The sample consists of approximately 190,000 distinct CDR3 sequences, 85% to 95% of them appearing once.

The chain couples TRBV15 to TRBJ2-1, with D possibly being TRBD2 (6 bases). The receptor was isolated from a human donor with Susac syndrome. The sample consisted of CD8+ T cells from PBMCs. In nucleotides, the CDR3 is TGTGCCACCAGCCCGACTAGGAGCTCCTACAATGAGCAGTTCTTC. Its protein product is CATSPTRSSYNEQFF.